The rows below give T cell receptor beta chains drawn from one sample of a study of OX40 agonist ivuxolimab in advanced cancers. Repertoires were generated with immunoSEQ multiplex PCR, while TCRdb's copy carries only in-frame clones and drops some. Found here are tens of thousands of clones, 75% to 90% of them singletons; the top ten hold about 0.2%. The input for sequencing was CD4+ or CD8+ T cells sorted from blood, taken in a trial of the OX40 agonist ivuxolimab. The receptors were gathered from an adult with an advanced solid tumor such as melanoma, head and neck, liver or kidney cancer. Both conserved end residues are part of each CDR3. D genes are given only for firm matches. Clone sizes are given selectively: once, few, many, or a class where the clone is expanded.

v_gene: TRBV11-3
d_gene: NA
j_gene: TRBJ2-1
abundance: NA
len: 16
CDR3nt: TGTGCCAGCAGCTTTCGGAGCGGGCCGTCCTACAATGAGCAGTTCTTC
CDR3aa: CASSFRSGPSYNEQFF

v_gene: TRBV6-1
d_gene: TRBD1
j_gene: TRBJ1-5
abundance: NA
len: 22
CDR3nt: TGTGCCAGCAGTGAATTTCATCTTAGAGTTGTACAGGGGACCTTTTTGTGTCAGCCCCAGCATTTT
CDR3aa: CASSEFHLRVVQGTFLCQPQHF

v_gene: TRBV11-1
d_gene: TRBD2
j_gene: TRBJ2-7
abundance: NA
len: 18
CDR3nt: TGTGCCAGCAGCTTAAAGGGAACTAGCGGGTCCCGCTCCTACGAGCAGTACTTC
CDR3aa: CASSLKGTSGSRSYEQYF

v_gene: TRBV19
d_gene: NA
j_gene: TRBJ2-1
abundance: NA
len: 14
CDR3nt: TGTGCCAGTAGCCTGTTCGGGGCGTACAATGAGCAGTTCTTC
CDR3aa: CASSLFGAYNEQFF

v_gene: TRBV5-1
d_gene: NA
j_gene: TRBJ1-1
abundance: NA
len: 12
CDR3nt: TGCGCCAGCAGCTTGGGGGGTGTTGAGGCTTTCTTT
CDR3aa: CASSLGGVEAFF

v_gene: TRBV5-1
d_gene: NA
j_gene: TRBJ2-1
abundance: NA
len: 13
CDR3nt: TGCGCCAGCAGCTTGGGACAGTCCAATGAGCAGTTCTTC
CDR3aa: CASSLGQSNEQFF

v_gene: TRBV7-6
d_gene: NA
j_gene: TRBJ1-5
abundance: NA
len: 13
CDR3nt: TGTGCCAGCAGCTCCTTTAGCAATCAGCCCCAGCATTTT
CDR3aa: CASSSFSNQPQHF

v_gene: TRBV5-4
d_gene: NA
j_gene: TRBJ2-2
abundance: NA
len: 13
CDR3nt: TGTGCCAGCAGCGAGCAAAACACCGGGGAGCTGTTTTTT
CDR3aa: CASSEQNTGELFF

v_gene: TRBV19
d_gene: NA
j_gene: TRBJ2-5
abundance: NA
len: 16
CDR3nt: TGTGCCAGCGGGGACTTGTCCGGGGCTTACCAAGAGACCCAGTACTTC
CDR3aa: CASGDLSGAYQETQYF

v_gene: TRBV27
d_gene: NA
j_gene: TRBJ1-2
abundance: NA
len: 13
CDR3nt: TGTGCCAGCAGTTTAGAGGGGAACTATGGCTACACCTTC
CDR3aa: CASSLEGNYGYTF

v_gene: TRBV9
d_gene: TRBD2
j_gene: TRBJ2-7
abundance: NA
len: 16
CDR3nt: TGTGCCAGCAGCGTAGCGGGTAGCGGGAGGATCTACGAGCAGTACTTC
CDR3aa: CASSVAGSGRIYEQYF

v_gene: TRBV19
d_gene: NA
j_gene: TRBJ1-2
abundance: NA
len: 16
CDR3nt: TGTGCCAGTAGGAAGGGGCTTCGGAGAGGACTCTATGGCTACACCTTC
CDR3aa: CASRKGLRRGLYGYTF

v_gene: TRBV5-1
d_gene: NA
j_gene: TRBJ2-3
abundance: NA
len: 15
CDR3nt: TGCGCCAGCAGCAAAAAGGGTGAAATCACAGATACGCAGTATTTT
CDR3aa: CASSKKGEITDTQYF

v_gene: TRBV28
d_gene: NA
j_gene: TRBJ1-1
abundance: NA
len: 13
CDR3nt: TGTGCCACCGCTAATCCTAAGAACACTGAAGCTTTCTTT
CDR3aa: CATANPKNTEAFF

v_gene: TRBV10-3
d_gene: TRBD1
j_gene: TRBJ2-1
abundance: NA
len: 16
CDR3nt: TGTGCCATCAGTGAAAGTAAACGACAGGGCGGCGATGAGCAGTTCTTC
CDR3aa: CAISESKRQGGDEQFF

v_gene: TRBV10-3
d_gene: NA
j_gene: TRBJ1-3
abundance: NA
len: 16
CDR3nt: TGTGCCATCAGGGCCCCACAGGGTTACTCTGGAAACACCATATATTTT
CDR3aa: CAIRAPQGYSGNTIYF

v_gene: TRBV7-7
d_gene: NA
j_gene: TRBJ2-3
abundance: NA
len: 15
CDR3nt: TGTGCTAGCAGCTTCGGAGGGGCCCTCACAGATACGCAGTATTTT
CDR3aa: CASSFGGALTDTQYF

v_gene: TRBV5-4
d_gene: TRBD2
j_gene: TRBJ2-5
abundance: NA
len: 16
CDR3nt: TGTGCCAGCACCACTAAAGCCGGGGGGTTGGGCGTAGCCCAGTACTTC
CDR3aa: CASTTKAGGLGVAQYF

v_gene: TRBV13
d_gene: NA
j_gene: TRBJ1-4
abundance: once
len: 13
CDR3nt: TGTGCCAGCAGCTTGGGACTCACTGAAAAACTGTTTTTT
CDR3aa: CASSLGLTEKLFF

v_gene: TRBV19
d_gene: NA
j_gene: TRBJ2-5
abundance: NA
len: 17
CDR3nt: TGTGCCAGTAGACCCCGCCGCGTTGGGCCGGGGCAAGAGACCCAGTACTTC
CDR3aa: CASRPRRVGPGQETQYF